This TCR beta chain was captured in a study of beta chain features in type 1 diabetes. Isolated RNA was reverse transcribed in full, so expressed TCRB transcripts were sequenced. Profiling relied on immunoSEQ multiplex PCR, and the TCRdb table lists in-frame clones only, not all of them. The profile covers 300,000 to 400,000 clones, with around an eighth appearing a single time and about 0.016% taken by the ten largest. A note on this clone: Its antigen is not identified.

Study-level findings and limits: TCRB CDR3 length was moderately but significantly reduced in all four CD4+ subsets of Type 1 diabetes patients.

This clonotype was obtained from a woman younger than 35 with type 1 diabetes. Input material: naive CD4+ T cells from blood.

CDR3 region: CASSLSSGSWDEQFF. Here the CDR3 DNA reads TGTGCCAGCAGCTTAAGTAGCGGGAGTTGGGATGAGCAGTTCTTC. The chain joins TRBV7-3 to TRBJ2-1; 9 nucleotides line up with TRBD2. Losses at the gene ends were 1 base for V and 8 bases for J; bases not matched to a gene: 6. This CDR3 has 15 amino acids. Germline V CDR1 and CDR2: SGHTA, FQGTGA.